The rows below give T cell receptor beta chains drawn from one sample of a study of CD8 T cells in Susac syndrome. TCRdb ran MiXCR on the immunoSEQ multiplex PCR reads and lists one entry per CDR3 protein. The sample contains 150,000 to 250,000 distinct CDR3 sequences, about 96% of which appear only once. Input material: CD4+ T cells from PBMCs. Receptor source: a human donor with multiple sclerosis. CDR3s include the opening cysteine and the closing phenylalanine or tryptophan. A D gene is named only where the DNA matches it firmly. Where a row states a size, it is once, few, many or the class of an expanded clone; other rows omit it.

V gene	clone size	J gene	D gene	CDR3 protein	CDR3 DNA
TRBV7-2	once	TRBJ2-7	-	CASSLGPSDEQYF	TGTGCCAGCAGCTTGGGGCCTAGCGACGAGCAGTACTTC
TRBV7-2	-	TRBJ2-5	-	CASSQEPLGTQYF	TGTGCCAGCAGCCAGGAGCCTCTGGGGACCCAGTACTTC
TRBV12-3/TRBV12-4	-	TRBJ1-6	-	CASRMNSPLHF	TGTGCCAGCAGGATGAATTCACCCCTCCACTTT
TRBV20-1	-	TRBJ2-3	TRBD2	CSARETSGSYTQYF	TGCAGTGCTAGAGAGACTAGCGGGAGTTATACGCAGTATTTT
TRBV29-1	-	TRBJ1-1	-	CSVGAGSSEAFF	TGCAGCGTTGGGGCGGGTAGTTCTGAAGCTTTCTTT
TRBV20-1	-	TRBJ2-7	-	CSARVISLNRASYEQYF	TGCAGTGCTAGAGTAATATCCCTTAACCGGGCTTCCTACGAGCAGTACTTC
TRBV6-2/TRBV6-3	-	TRBJ1-5	-	CASSATGGIYQPQHF	TGTGCCAGCAGTGCCACAGGAGGGATCTATCAGCCCCAGCATTTT
TRBV12-3/TRBV12-4	-	TRBJ1-2	-	CASRSQGDYGYTF	TGTGCCAGCAGATCCCAGGGTGACTATGGCTACACCTTC
TRBV18	-	TRBJ2-5	-	CASSPRLANQETQYF	TGTGCCAGCTCACCACGTTTAGCAAACCAAGAGACCCAGTACTTC
TRBV30	-	TRBJ2-5	-	CAWSVQSSLSETQYF	TGTGCCTGGAGTGTACAGAGTTCCCTAAGCGAGACCCAGTACTTC
TRBV6-5	-	TRBJ1-2	TRBD1	CASSYAPGGGLRYGYTF	TGTGCCAGCAGTTACGCCCCAGGGGGAGGACTACGCTATGGCTACACCTTC
TRBV19	-	TRBJ1-5	TRBD1	CASTPGQRDQPQHF	TGTGCCAGTACCCCGGGACAGAGAGATCAGCCCCAGCATTTT
TRBV27	-	TRBJ1-1	-	CASNQGRNTEAFF	TGTGCCAGCAACCAGGGGCGGAACACTGAAGCTTTCTTT